The rows below give T cell receptor beta chains drawn from one sample of a study of regulatory T cells in long-lasting Graves disease. Each CDR3 protein gets one entry after TCRdb re-called the multiplex PCR reads with MiXCR. The sample shows hundreds of thousands of distinct CDR3 sequences, 15% to 20% of them seen only once. These records were also assigned to another study, of T cells in Graves' hyperthyroidism and ophthalmopathy.

Sequencing was performed on peripheral blood mononuclear cells (PBMCs), taken at new diagnosis, from a patient treated with antithyroid drugs. Receptor source: a woman aged 30 to 39 with Graves disease. The CDR3 runs from the conserved cysteine through the conserved F or W. A D gene is named only where the DNA matches it firmly. Some rows mark clone size as missing; the rest say once, few, many or name a class of expanded clone.

d_call j_call v_call cdr3_length clone_size cdr3_aa cdr3_nt
TRBD1 TRBJ2-3 TRBV9 16 many CASSVEGAASTDTQYF TGTGCCAGCAGCGTTGAGGGGGCGGCTAGCACAGATACGCAGTATTTT
TRBD2 TRBJ2-2 TRBV2 16 NA CASRGTSGRTPGELFF TGTGCCAGCAGGGGGACTAGCGGGAGAACCCCCGGGGAGCTGTTTTTT
NA TRBJ1-2 TRBV20-1 12 NA CSARVEDYGYTF TGCAGTGCTAGAGTTGAGGACTATGGCTACACCTTC
TRBD2 TRBJ2-1 TRBV27 15 NA CASSLTTSGNNEQFF TGTGCCAGCAGTTTGACGACTAGCGGTAACAATGAGCAGTTCTTC
NA TRBJ2-3 TRBV19 15 few CASSTRRHPTDTQYF TGTGCCAGTAGTACACGGAGGCACCCCACAGATACGCAGTATTTT
TRBD1 TRBJ2-3 TRBV27 15 many CASSLGTGVADTQYF TGTGCCAGCAGTTTAGGGACAGGGGTTGCAGATACGCAGTATTTT
TRBD2 TRBJ2-5 TRBV20-1 14 few CSATQREVRGTQYF TGCAGTGCCACGCAGCGGGAGGTGAGGGGGACCCAGTACTTC
NA TRBJ2-4 TRBV20-1 15 NA CSARDRGRDKNIQYF TGCAGTGCTAGAGATCGGGGTAGGGACAAAAACATTCAGTACTTC
TRBD1 TRBJ2-7 TRBV20-1 12 many CSGQGGTGEQYF TGCAGTGGACAGGGGGGAACGGGCGAGCAGTACTTC
NA TRBJ2-2 TRBV30 14 many CAWTGTVNTGELFF TGTGCCTGGACCGGGACGGTGAACACCGGGGAGCTGTTTTTT
NA TRBJ2-1 TRBV6-1 12 many CASSTGSNEQFF TGTGCCAGCAGTACTGGAAGCAATGAGCAGTTCTTC
NA TRBJ1-1 TRBV7-3 13 many CASSSDRFTEAFF TGTGCCAGCAGCTCTGACAGGTTCACTGAAGCTTTCTTT
NA TRBJ2-7 TRBV12-3/TRBV12-4 13 many CASRGASSYEQYF TGTGCCAGCAGGGGGGCAAGCTCCTACGAGCAGTACTTC
NA TRBJ2-7 TRBV5-6 14 many CASSWATVPYEQYF TGTGCCAGCAGCTGGGCCACAGTTCCCTACGAGCAGTACTTC
NA TRBJ2-3 TRBV6-2/TRBV6-3 16 NA CASSYRFGSRTDTQYF TGTGCCAGCAGTTATCGGTTTGGCAGTCGCACAGATACGCAGTATTTT
TRBD1 TRBJ2-3 TRBV10-3 17 NA CAISVDGGQGIADTQYF TGTGCCATCAGTGTGGACGGAGGACAGGGAATCGCAGATACGCAGTATTTT
TRBD2 TRBJ2-3 TRBV5-6 14 NA CASSSSSGEDTQYF TGTGCCAGCAGTTCGTCTAGCGGCGAAGATACGCAGTATTTT
TRBD1 TRBJ2-1 TRBV24-1 13 NA CATRDSSYNEQFF TGTGCCACCCGGGACAGTAGCTACAATGAGCAGTTCTTC
NA TRBJ1-1 TRBV28 14 many CASSLGDPNTEAFF TGTGCCAGCAGTTTAGGGGACCCGAACACTGAAGCTTTCTTT
NA TRBJ1-1 TRBV20-1 14 many CSARTGRDHTEAFF TGCAGTGCTAGAACGGGAAGGGATCACACTGAAGCTTTCTTT
NA TRBJ1-4 TRBV6-5 13 many CASSYRVWEKLFF TGTGCCAGCAGTTACAGGGTTTGGGAAAAACTGTTTTTT
NA TRBJ2-3 TRBV28 16 many CASSLEAGPVTDTQYF TGTGCCAGCAGTTTAGAGGCAGGGCCGGTCACAGATACGCAGTATTTT
TRBD2 TRBJ2-6 TRBV6-2/TRBV6-3 18 few CASSSGTSGNSGANVLTF TGTGCCAGCAGTTCGGGGACTAGCGGGAACTCTGGGGCCAACGTCCTGACTTTC
TRBD1 TRBJ2-2 TRBV6-2/TRBV6-3 16 many CASSSQGTENTGELFF TGTGCCAGCAGTTCACAAGGGACAGAGAACACCGGGGAGCTGTTTTTT
NA TRBJ2-7 TRBV5-5 13 few CASSPSDRYEQYF TGTGCCAGCAGCCCCTCCGACAGATATGAGCAGTACTTC
NA TRBJ2-1 TRBV19 15 few CASSQPSFPYNEQFF TGTGCCAGTAGTCAACCTAGCTTCCCCTACAATGAGCAGTTCTTC
TRBD1 TRBJ2-2 TRBV6-1 15 NA CASTGQLLYTGELFF TGTGCCAGCACGGGACAGCTTCTTTACACCGGGGAGCTGTTTTTT
NA TRBJ2-7 TRBV6-2/TRBV6-3 14 many CASSPRTITYEQYF TGTGCCAGCAGCCCGAGGACAATCACCTACGAGCAGTACTTC
NA TRBJ2-2 TRBV30 14 many CAWRSKGMDGELFF TGTGCCTGGAGATCTAAAGGGATGGACGGGGAGCTGTTTTTT
NA TRBJ2-5 TRBV5-1 14 many CASSLVPDQETQYF TGCGCCAGCAGCTTGGTTCCGGACCAAGAGACCCAGTACTTC
NA TRBJ1-2 TRBV6-5 15 few CASSYSSLANYGYTF TGTGCCAGCAGTTACTCGTCCCTAGCTAACTATGGCTACACCTTC
NA TRBJ2-1 TRBV2 18 few CASSEERASAGGGGEQFF TGTGCCAGCAGTGAAGAAAGGGCTAGCGCAGGAGGGGGGGGTGAGCAGTTCTTC
NA TRBJ1-1 TRBV5-1 14 many CASFMDRPNTEAFF TGCGCCAGCTTCATGGACCGCCCGAACACTGAAGCTTTCTTT
TRBD2 TRBJ2-1 TRBV4-3 15 NA CASSQGLAGEYEQFF TGCGCCAGCAGCCAAGGACTAGCGGGAGAGTATGAGCAGTTCTTC
NA TRBJ2-7 TRBV28 14 many CASSSDSYTYEQYF TGTGCCAGCAGTTCTGACAGCTATACCTACGAGCAGTACTTC
NA TRBJ2-2 TRBV12-3/TRBV12-4 14 many CATKGGGLAGELFF TGTGCCACTAAGGGGGGGGGCCTCGCCGGGGAGCTGTTTTTT
NA TRBJ2-7 TRBV3-1 14 many CASSQEWGAYEQYF TGTGCCAGCAGCCAAGAATGGGGAGCCTACGAGCAGTACTTC
NA TRBJ2-5 TRBV10-2 14 NA CASSVRGGQETQYF TGCGCCAGCAGTGTCAGGGGAGGGCAAGAGACCCAGTACTTC